This entry is about one T cell receptor (beta chain). The data stem from a study of cytomegalovirus exposure and HLA in healthy donors. About the study: There were around 100 million unique TCR beta sequences, drawn from 150 million to 200 million T cells, in an earlier analysis.

The primer mix had 60 Vbeta and 13 Jbeta primers. Measured with immunoSEQ multiplex PCR; TCRdb has only the in-frame clones, and not every one. The sample carries 65,000 to 75,000 clones, around 63% recorded once. Trimming removed 1 base at V and 6 bases at J, with 22 bases between. The CDR3 length is 17 residues. CDR1 is SGHKS, CDR2 YYEKEE, per germline (reference sequence). V usage is TRBV5-5 and J usage is TRBJ1-2, with TRBD1 as a possible D gene (6 bases). The sample consisted of PBMCs. The source is a woman aged 25 to 39 in good health and CMV-seronegative. CDR3 DNA sequence: TGTGCCAGCAGCTTGAGGGGGACAAATACTATGGAGGATGGCTACACCTTC. Translation: CASSLRGTNTMEDGYTF.